A single sample is the source of the 27 T cell receptor beta chains below, sequenced in a study of T-cell reconstitution after alpha-beta-depleted transplantation in children. Preparing the TCRbeta library involved the use of unique molecular identifiers. TCRdb itself ran the PCR reads through MiXCR, one entry per CDR3 protein. The sample consists of approximately 400,000 distinct CDR3 sequences, 15% to 20% of them appearing once. Source: PBMCs, mostly from graft donor cells, taken 360 days after TCRalphabeta/CD19-depleted stem cell transplant. Receptor source: a boy in the first two years of life who had a stem cell transplant for Wiskott-Aldrich syndrome, so the T cells may come from the graft donor.

This clonotype was picked up a small number of times. The chain recombines TRBV29-1 with TRBJ2-1, with D uncertain. V lost 4 bases to trimming and J lost 5 bases, with 3 bases between them. The CDR3 runs to 10 residues. Germline values: CDR1 SQVTM, CDR2 ANQGSEA. The CDR3 DNA sequence: TGCAGCGTTGGGCACAATGAGCAGTTCTTC. This sequence encodes CSVGHNEQFF.

The chain employs TRBV21-1 and TRBJ2-3; TRBD2, the D gene given by the table, was not confirmed from the DNA. TRBV21-1 is an annotated pseudogene. CDR3 length equals 16 residues. CDR3 region: CASSKAGPPGTDTQYF. DNA of the CDR3: TGTGCCAGCAGCAAAGCGGGGCCACCTGGCACAGATACGCAGTATTTT.

The chain carries TRBV7-9 and TRBJ2-7; D remains ambiguous. The germline gives CDR1 SEHNR, CDR2 FQNEAQ (reference sequence). The CDR3 has 13 residues. The germline V and J ends were trimmed by 5 bases and 3 bases, with 11 bases remaining between them. CDR3 region: CASSPGPDYEQYF. The CDR3 DNA follows: TGTGCCAGCAGCCCCGGGCCTGACTACGAGCAGTACTTC. The full variable domain, with the rest looked up from reference TRBV7-9 and TRBJ2-7, is DTGVSQNPRHKITKRGQNVTFRCDPISEHNRLYWYRQTLGQGPEFLTYFQNEAQLEKSRLLSDRFSAERPKGSFSTLEIQRTEQGDSAMYLCASSPGPDYEQYFGPGTRLTVT.

This clonotype appeared a few times. The V call is TRBV30, the J call TRBJ2-6; unclear D gene. There are 12 residues in the CDR3. CDR1 is GTSNPN, CDR2 SVGIG, per germline (reference sequence). V was cut by 7 bases and J by 8 bases, with 12 bases left in between. The CDR3 bases are TGTGCCTTTGGGCCGAGGACCAACGTCCTGACTTTC. Protein: CAFGPRTNVLTF.

The V call is TRBV6-5, the J call TRBJ2-3, with a tentative D call TRBD1 (5 bases). Trimming stripped 1 base from V and 0 bases from J, with 14 bases between. The germline V gene encodes CDR1 MNHEY and CDR2 SVGAGI. This CDR3 spans 17 amino acids. In nucleotides, the CDR3 is TGTGCCAGCAGTTACTGGAGACAGCCCTCTAGCACAGATACGCAGTATTTT. It encodes CASSYWRQPSSTDTQYF.

This clonotype has just a few counts. The chain combines TRBV4-3 with TRBJ2-1; D is unresolved. Between the trimmed V and J ends, which lost 0 bases and 1 base, there was a span of 7 bases. Germline V gene sequence: CDR1 LGHNA, CDR2 YSLEER. The CDR3 sequence is 15 residues long. CDR3 in amino acids: CASSQDETSYNEQFF. For the CDR3, the DNA is TGCGCCAGCAGCCAAGACGAGACGTCCTACAATGAGCAGTTCTTC.

The chain is built from TRBV30 and TRBJ2-7, with D possibly matching TRBD2 (6 bases). V was cut by 0 bases and J by 2 bases, with 17 bases left in between. CDR3 length equals 16 residues. Germline V gene sequence: CDR1 GTSNPN, CDR2 SVGIG (reference sequence). The CDR3 region has the DNA TGTGCCTGGAGTGTACACGGAGGGGAAGGGGCCTACGAGCAGTACTTC. Translating gives CAWSVHGGEGAYEQYF.

The V and J genes are TRBV12-3 or TRBV12-4 and TRBJ1-6, with D possibly matching TRBD1 (6 bases). The CDR3 runs to 13 residues. V lost 7 bases and J 12 bases, leaving 16 bases between the germline ends. The CDR3 reads CASNSMGGGPLHF. In DNA form, the CDR3 reads TGTGCCAGCAACTCAATGGGGGGCGGACCCCTCCACTTT.

This chain connects TRBV5-1 to TRBJ2-7; TRBD2 agrees at 12 bases. Germline CDR1 is SGHRS and CDR2 is YFSETQ. CDR3 size: 15 residues. The ends lost 4 bases at V and 4 bases at J; junction bases unmatched: 6. CDR3 residues: CASSPVTSGSYEQYF. The CDR3 region has the DNA TGCGCCAGCAGCCCCGTGACTAGCGGGAGTTACGAGCAGTACTTC.

This clonotype was seen a handful of times. The chain uses TRBV10-3 and TRBJ2-3; D is uncertain. This CDR3 has 13 amino acids. The V gene lost 2 bases and the J gene lost 2 bases, with 5 bases spanning the gap. Germline V gene lookup returns CDR1 ENHRY and CDR2 SYGVKD. Here the CDR3 reads CAISEAATDTQYF. The CDR3 coding sequence is TGTGCCATCAGTGAGGCCGCCACAGATACGCAGTATTTT.

This clonotype appeared a few times. V gene TRBV2 combines with J gene TRBJ1-2; possible D gene TRBD1, 6 bases. Germline V gives CDR1 SNHLY, CDR2 FYNNEI. This CDR3 region has 15 residues. The V end was cut by 4 bases, the J end by 4 bases, with 16 bases between. The CDR3 bases are TGTGCCAGCAGTGCAACTATACAGGGAGTCTATGGCTACACCTTC. Amino acid sequence: CASSATIQGVYGYTF.

Comment on this clonotype: A clone one base away is much larger, so this may be a read error. The V and J genes are TRBV5-6 and TRBJ2-5, with no clear D. Per germline, CDR1 SGHDT and CDR2 YYEEEE. CDR3 length: 14 residues. V was clipped by 4 bases and J by 2 bases, with 12 bases between them. The DNA for the CDR3 is TGTGCCAGCAGCCGGACGGCTAGTCAAGAGACCCAGTACTTC. This codes for CASSRTASQETQYF.

CDR3 coding DNA: TGCGCCAGCAGCCTGGGTGACAGCCTGTCGTCCTACGAGCAGTACTTC. It specifies CASSLGDSLSSYEQYF. This chain connects TRBV5-1 to TRBJ2-7, with a weak D call TRBD1 (5 bases). Germline CDR1 SGHRS, CDR2 YFSETQ. Trimming took off 4 bases at V and 1 base at J, with 18 bases between the two ends. The CDR3 is 16 amino acids.

The rearrangement links TRBV6-1 to TRBJ2-5; weak D call: TRBD2 (6 bases). The CDR3 has 14 residues. Germline CDR1 is MNHNS and CDR2 is SASEGT. V lost 4 bases and J 4 bases, leaving 13 bases between the germline ends. The CDR3 DNA reads TGTGCCAGCAGTGGATCTTGGACTATAGAGACCCAGTACTTC. Residues: CASSGSWTIETQYF.

A few counts support this clonotype. The chain couples TRBV11-2 to TRBJ2-5; TRBD2 aligns across 8 bases. V trimming: 4 bases; J trimming: 0 bases; junction bases outside the gene matches: 13. CDR1 is SGHAT, CDR2 FQNNGV, per germline. This CDR3 region has 18 residues. The CDR3 is CASSSLGRDSLYQETQYF. The CDR3 nucleotides read TGTGCCAGCAGCTCCCTCGGGAGGGACTCGTTATACCAAGAGACCCAGTACTTC.

This clonotype was seen more than once but under ten times. The rearrangement joins TRBV12-3 or TRBV12-4 to TRBJ2-1, with TRBD1 as a possible D gene (5 bases). CDR3 length equals 12 residues. Between the trimmed V and J ends, which lost 6 bases and 7 bases, there was a span of 10 bases. CDR3 sequence (DNA): TGTGCCAGCAGCCAGGACATTAATGAGCAGTTCTTC. Amino acid sequence: CASSQDINEQFF.

This clonotype has a handful of counts. V is TRBV7-6 and J is TRBJ2-3, with D tentatively TRBD1 (6 bases). V dropped 5 bases and J dropped 1 base, with 13 bases sitting between them. Germline values: CDR1 SGHVS, CDR2 FNYEAQ. This CDR3 spans 15 amino acids. CDR3 loop: CASSQGQWGTDTQYF. CDR3 bases: TGTGCCAGCAGCCAGGGACAATGGGGCACAGATACGCAGTATTTT.

V and J are TRBV18 and TRBJ2-7; TRBD2 is a possible D gene (7 bases). The CDR3 has 14 amino acids. V gave up 5 bases and J gave up 3 bases, with 14 bases separating them. Germline V gene sequence: CDR1 KGHSH, CDR2 LQKENI. In nucleotides, the CDR3 is TGTGCCAGCTCAGCGGGGGCACTTGGCTACGAGCAGTACTTC. Translating gives CASSAGALGYEQYF.

This clonotype occurred a few times. This rearrangement joins TRBV14 to TRBJ2-7; TRBD1 aligns across 9 bases. Germline trimming cut 2 bases from V and 3 bases from J; bases unmatched to any gene: 8. This CDR3 contains 16 residues. CDR1 is SGHDN, CDR2 FVKESK, per germline. The CDR3 DNA is TGTGCCAGCAGCCAAAGGACAGGGGTGGCACTCTACGAGCAGTACTTC. It translates to CASSQRTGVALYEQYF.

The V and J genes are TRBV4-1 and TRBJ2-1, with 8 bases matching TRBD2. The V segment lost 1 base and the J segment 0 bases; nucleotides outside the gene matches: 5. Germline lookup yields CDR1 MGHRA and CDR2 YSYEKL. The CDR3 consists of 17 residues. CDR3 nucleotide sequence: TGCGCCAGCAGCCAAGCGAGCGGGGGCGGCTCCTACAATGAGCAGTTCTTC. Protein: CASSQASGGGSYNEQFF.

The chain recombines TRBV5-1 with TRBJ2-1; 10 bases are a match to TRBD2. Germline trimming cut 3 bases from V and 4 bases from J; bases unmatched to any gene: 13. The CDR3 is 18 residues long. The V gene's germline CDR1 is SGHRS and CDR2 YFSETQ. CDR3 nucleotides: TGCGCCAGCAGCTACGGACTAGCGGCCCCAAAAACTTACAATGAGCAGTTCTTC. As protein: CASSYGLAAPKTYNEQFF.

The chain joins TRBV5-1 to TRBJ2-2, with D hard to call. Trimming shortened V by 5 bases and J by 1 base, and 12 bases separated the two germline ends. The CDR3 has 15 amino acids. Per the germline V gene, CDR1 is SGHRS and CDR2 is YFSETQ. The CDR3 loop is CASSRLRQNTGELFF. CDR3 DNA: TGCGCCAGCAGTAGGTTGCGGCAGAACACCGGGGAGCTGTTTTTT.

This clonotype has just a few counts. The chain combines TRBV5-5 with TRBJ2-5, with D uncertain. V shed 0 bases and J shed 1 base, with 7 bases lying between them. The CDR3 is 14 residues long. CDR1 and CDR2 (germline): SGHKS, YYEKEE (reference sequence). DNA for the CDR3: TGTGCCAGCAGCTTGGGGCATTTCCAAGAGACCCAGTACTTC. Protein sequence: CASSLGHFQETQYF.

The genes are TRBV12-3 or TRBV12-4 and TRBJ2-5; 7 bases fit TRBD2. The V and J ends lost 6 bases and 5 bases, in that order; junction bases with no gene match: 12. The CDR3 contains 15 residues. In DNA, the CDR3 is TGTGCCAGCAGAGATCGCGGGGGTAAGGGGGAGACCCAGTACTTC. This encodes CASRDRGGKGETQYF.

In this sample, this clonotype turned up many times. The V and J genes are TRBV12-3 or TRBV12-4 and TRBJ2-1; D is perhaps TRBD2 (5 bases). The ends were cut back, 7 bases at V and 3 bases at J, with 16 bases in the middle. This CDR3 region has 15 residues. CDR3 nucleotides: TGTGCCAGCAATGTTGGACTCACGGTCTACAATGAGCAGTTCTTC. It codes for CASNVGLTVYNEQFF.

The chain has TRBV28 and TRBJ2-1; no clear D. CDR3 length: 14 amino acids. Germline CDR1 MDHEN, CDR2 SYDVKM. V lost 1 base and J 8 bases, leaving 12 bases between the germline ends. The CDR3 reads CASSLSRRQDEQFF. In DNA form, the CDR3 reads TGTGCCAGCAGTTTATCCCGCAGGCAGGATGAGCAGTTCTTC. Drawing the rest from reference TRBV28 and TRBJ2-1, the complete variable domain is DVKVTQSSRYLVKRTGEKVFLECVQDMDHENMFWYRQDPGLGLRLIYFSYDVKMKEKGDIPEGYSVSREKKERFSLILESASTNQTSMYLCASSLSRRQDEQFFGPGTRLTVL.

The table lists this clonotype with a few counts. The chain carries TRBV27 and TRBJ2-7, with D hard to call. Trimming took off 1 base at V and 6 bases at J, with 10 bases between the two ends. The CDR3 is 13 residues long. Germline V lookup: CDR1 MNHEY, CDR2 SMNVEV (reference sequence). CDR3 region: CASSLWLWGEQYF. As DNA, the CDR3 is TGTGCCAGCAGTTTATGGTTATGGGGCGAGCAGTACTTC.